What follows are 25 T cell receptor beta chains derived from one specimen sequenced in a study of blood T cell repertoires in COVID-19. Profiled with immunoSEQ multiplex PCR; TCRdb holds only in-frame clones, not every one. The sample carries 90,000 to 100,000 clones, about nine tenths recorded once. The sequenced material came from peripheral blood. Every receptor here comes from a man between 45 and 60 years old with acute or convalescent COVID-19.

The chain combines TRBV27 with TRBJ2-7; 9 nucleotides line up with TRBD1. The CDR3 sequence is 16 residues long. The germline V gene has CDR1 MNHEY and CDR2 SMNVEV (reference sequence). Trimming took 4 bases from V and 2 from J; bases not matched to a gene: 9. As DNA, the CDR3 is TGTGCCAGCAGTTCCATCCTCGGGGACAGGGCCTACGAGCAGTACTTC. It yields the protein CASSSILGDRAYEQYF.

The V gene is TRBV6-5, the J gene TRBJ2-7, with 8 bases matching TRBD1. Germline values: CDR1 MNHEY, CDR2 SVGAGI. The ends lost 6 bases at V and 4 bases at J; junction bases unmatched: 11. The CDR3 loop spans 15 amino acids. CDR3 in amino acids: CASSSPGQGSYEQYF. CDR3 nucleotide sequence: TGTGCCAGCAGCTCCCCCGGACAGGGCTCATACGAGCAGTACTTC.

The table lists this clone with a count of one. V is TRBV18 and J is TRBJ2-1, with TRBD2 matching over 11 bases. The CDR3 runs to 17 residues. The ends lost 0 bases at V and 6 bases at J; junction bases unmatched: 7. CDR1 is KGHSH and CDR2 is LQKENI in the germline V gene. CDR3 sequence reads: CASSPPAGTSGSNEQFF. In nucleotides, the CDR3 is TGTGCCAGCTCACCACCGGCAGGGACTAGCGGATCCAATGAGCAGTTCTTC.

The CDR3 DNA follows: TGTGCCACCAGCATCGGGACAGGGGCCTACGAGCAGTACTTC. Translation gives CATSIGTGAYEQYF. This rearrangement joins TRBV15 to TRBJ2-7; 10 bases are shared with TRBD1. CDR3 size: 14 residues. Germline V gene sequence: CDR1 LNHNV, CDR2 YYDKDF (reference sequence). The junction had 2 bases not matched to a gene; V was cut back by 4 bases and J by 2 bases. Complete variable domain (other parts from reference TRBV15 and TRBJ2-7): DAMVIQNPRYQVTQFGKPVTLSCSQTLNHNVMYWYQQKSSQAPKLLFHYYDKDFNNEADTPDNFQSRRPNTSFCFLDIRSPGLGDTAMYLCATSIGTGAYEQYFGPGTRLTVT.

This CDR3 reads CATSDSQGRQPQHF. CDR3 nucleotides: TGTGCCACCAGTGATTCCCAGGGGCGGCAGCCCCAGCATTTT. The V call is TRBV24-1, the J call TRBJ1-5; TRBD1 is a possible D gene (6 bases). The length of the CDR3 is 14 residues. Germline-derived CDR1 and CDR2 are KGHDR and SFDVKD. V lost 2 bases and J 7 bases, leaving 11 bases between the germline ends.

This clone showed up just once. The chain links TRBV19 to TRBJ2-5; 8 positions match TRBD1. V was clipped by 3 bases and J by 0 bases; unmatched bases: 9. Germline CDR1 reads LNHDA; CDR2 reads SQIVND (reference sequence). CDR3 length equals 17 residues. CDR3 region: CASSMGRGPGYQETQYF. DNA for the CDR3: TGTGCCAGTAGTATGGGCAGGGGGCCCGGGTACCAAGAGACCCAGTACTTC.

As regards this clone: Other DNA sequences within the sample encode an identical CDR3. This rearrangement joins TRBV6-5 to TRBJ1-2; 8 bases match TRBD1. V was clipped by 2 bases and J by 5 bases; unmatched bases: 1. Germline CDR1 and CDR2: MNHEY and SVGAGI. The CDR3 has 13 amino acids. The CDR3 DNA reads TGTGCCAGCAGTTACCGACAGGGGTATGGCTACACCTTC. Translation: CASSYRQGYGYTF.

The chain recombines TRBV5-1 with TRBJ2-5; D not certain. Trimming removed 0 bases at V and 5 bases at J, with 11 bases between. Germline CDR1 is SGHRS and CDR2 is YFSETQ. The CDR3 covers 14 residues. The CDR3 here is CASSLGAVWETQYF. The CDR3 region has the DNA TGCGCCAGCAGCTTGGGGGCTGTGTGGGAGACCCAGTACTTC.

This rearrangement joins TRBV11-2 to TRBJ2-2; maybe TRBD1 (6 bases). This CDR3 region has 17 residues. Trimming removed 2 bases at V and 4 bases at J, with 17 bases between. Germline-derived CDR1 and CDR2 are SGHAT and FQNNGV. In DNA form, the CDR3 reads TGTGCCAGCAGCTTATTGGGGGCGGCGTGGGGCACCGGGGAGCTGTTTTTT. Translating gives CASSLLGAAWGTGELFF.

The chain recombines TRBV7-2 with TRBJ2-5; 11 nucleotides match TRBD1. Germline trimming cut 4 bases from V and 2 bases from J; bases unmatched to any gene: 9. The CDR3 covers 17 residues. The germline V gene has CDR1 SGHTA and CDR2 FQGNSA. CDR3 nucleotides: TGTGCCAGCAGCTCACAGTGGACAGGGGGCATTCAAGAGACCCAGTACTTC. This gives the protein CASSSQWTGGIQETQYF.

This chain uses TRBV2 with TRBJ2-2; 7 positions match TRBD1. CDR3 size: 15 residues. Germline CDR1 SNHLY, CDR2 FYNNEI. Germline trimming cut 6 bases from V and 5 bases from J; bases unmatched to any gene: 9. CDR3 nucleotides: TGTGCCAGCAGCACAGAACACAGGGGAACCGGGGAGCTGTTTTTT. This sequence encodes CASSTEHRGTGELFF.

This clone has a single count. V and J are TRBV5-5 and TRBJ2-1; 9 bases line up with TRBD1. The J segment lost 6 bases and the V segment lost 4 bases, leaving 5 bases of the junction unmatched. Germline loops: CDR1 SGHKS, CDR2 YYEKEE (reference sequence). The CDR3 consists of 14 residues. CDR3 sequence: CASSGRQGGNEQFF. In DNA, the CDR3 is TGTGCCAGCAGCGGGAGACAGGGGGGCAATGAGCAGTTCTTC. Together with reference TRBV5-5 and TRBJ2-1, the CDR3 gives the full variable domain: DAGVTQSPTHLIKTRGQQVTLRCSPISGHKSVSWYQQVLGQGPQFIFQYYEKEERGRGNFPDRFSARQFPNYSSELNVNALLLGDSALYLCASSGRQGGNEQFFGPGTRLTVL.

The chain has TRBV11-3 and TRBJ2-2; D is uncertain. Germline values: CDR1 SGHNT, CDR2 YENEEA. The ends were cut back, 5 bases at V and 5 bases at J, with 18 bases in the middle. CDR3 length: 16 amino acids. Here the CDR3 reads CASSTRPHGGTGELFF. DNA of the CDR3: TGTGCCAGCAGCACACGGCCCCACGGCGGAACCGGGGAGCTGTTTTTT.

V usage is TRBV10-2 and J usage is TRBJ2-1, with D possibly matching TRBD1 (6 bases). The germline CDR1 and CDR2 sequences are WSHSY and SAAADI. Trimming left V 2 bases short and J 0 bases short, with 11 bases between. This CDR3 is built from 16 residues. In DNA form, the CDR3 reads TGCGCCAGCAGTGAGCAATGGACAGCCTCCTACAATGAGCAGTTCTTC. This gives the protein CASSEQWTASYNEQFF.

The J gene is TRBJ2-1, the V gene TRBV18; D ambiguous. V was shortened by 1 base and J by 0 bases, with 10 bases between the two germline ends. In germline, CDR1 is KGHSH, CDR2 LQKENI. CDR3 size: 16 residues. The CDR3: CASSPLSPSSYNEQFF. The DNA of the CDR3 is TGTGCCAGCTCACCACTTTCGCCTAGCTCCTACAATGAGCAGTTCTTC.

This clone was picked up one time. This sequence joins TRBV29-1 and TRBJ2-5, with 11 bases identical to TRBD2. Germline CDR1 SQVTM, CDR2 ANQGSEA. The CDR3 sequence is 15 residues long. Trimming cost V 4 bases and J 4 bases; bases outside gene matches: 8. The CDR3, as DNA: TGCAGCGTTGTAACTAGCGGGAGAAGGGGAGAGACCCAGTACTTC. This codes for CSVVTSGRRGETQYF.

CDR3 region: CASSQEVWPEGFYGYTF. CDR3 in DNA: TGCGCCAGCAGCCAAGAGGTGTGGCCCGAGGGTTTCTATGGCTACACCTTC. The genes are TRBV4-3 and TRBJ1-2; D unclear. V lost 0 bases and J lost 4, with 18 bases in between. Germline CDR1 LGHNA, CDR2 YSLEER. The CDR3 runs to 17 residues.

CDR3 DNA sequence: TGTGCCACACAGGGACAGCAGAACACCGGGGAGCTGTTTTTT. It is translated as CATQGQQNTGELFF. The V call is TRBV5-4, the J call TRBJ2-2, with 7 bases matching TRBD1. The J segment lost 1 base and the V segment lost 9 bases, leaving 6 bases of the junction unmatched. CDR1 and CDR2 (germline): SGHNT, YYREEE (reference sequence). The CDR3 runs to 14 residues.

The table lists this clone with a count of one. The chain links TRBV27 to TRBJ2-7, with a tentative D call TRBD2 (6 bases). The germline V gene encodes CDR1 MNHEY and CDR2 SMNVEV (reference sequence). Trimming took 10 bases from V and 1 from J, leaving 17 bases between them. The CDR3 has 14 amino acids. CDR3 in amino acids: CATLESGGSYEQYF. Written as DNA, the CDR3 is TGTGCCACCCTCGAGAGCGGAGGGTCCTACGAGCAGTACTTC.

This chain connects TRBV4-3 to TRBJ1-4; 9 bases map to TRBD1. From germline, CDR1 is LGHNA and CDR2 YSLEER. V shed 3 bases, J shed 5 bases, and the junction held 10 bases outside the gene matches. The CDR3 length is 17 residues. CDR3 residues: CASSQGQGVIGNEKLFF. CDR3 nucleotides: TGCGCCAGCAGCCAGGGACAGGGTGTAATTGGGAATGAAAAACTGTTTTTT.

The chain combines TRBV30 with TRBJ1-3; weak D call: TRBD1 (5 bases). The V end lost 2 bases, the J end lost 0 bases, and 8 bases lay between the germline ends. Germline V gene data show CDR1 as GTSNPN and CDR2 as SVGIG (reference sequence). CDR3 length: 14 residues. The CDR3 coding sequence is TGTGCCTGGAGTCGGGGGGGCTCTGGAAACACCATATATTTT. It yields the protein CAWSRGGSGNTIYF.

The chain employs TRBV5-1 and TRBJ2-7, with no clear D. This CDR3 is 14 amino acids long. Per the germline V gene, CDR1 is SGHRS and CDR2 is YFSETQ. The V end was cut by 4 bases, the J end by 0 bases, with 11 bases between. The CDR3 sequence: CASSLDESSYEQYF. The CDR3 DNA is TGCGCCAGCAGCCTGGACGAGAGCTCCTACGAGCAGTACTTC.

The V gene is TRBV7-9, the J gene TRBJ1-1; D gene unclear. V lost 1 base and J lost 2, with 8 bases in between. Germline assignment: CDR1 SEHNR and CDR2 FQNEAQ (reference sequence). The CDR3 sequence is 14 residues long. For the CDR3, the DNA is TGTGCCAGCAGCTTAGGAGCAGGCAACACTGAAGCTTTCTTT. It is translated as CASSLGAGNTEAFF.

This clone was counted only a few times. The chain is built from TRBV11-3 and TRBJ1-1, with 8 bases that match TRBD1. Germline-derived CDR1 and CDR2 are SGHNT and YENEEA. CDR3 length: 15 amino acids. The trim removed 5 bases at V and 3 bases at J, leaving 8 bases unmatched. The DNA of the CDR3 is TGTGCCAGCAGCCCAGGGGGCGCCTTGGACACTGAAGCTTTCTTT. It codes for CASSPGGALDTEAFF.

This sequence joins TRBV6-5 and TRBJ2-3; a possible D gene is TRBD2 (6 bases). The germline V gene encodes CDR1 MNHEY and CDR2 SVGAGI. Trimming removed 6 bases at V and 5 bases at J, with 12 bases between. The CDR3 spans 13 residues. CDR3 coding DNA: TGTGCCAGCAGCCGGGAGTCGGTAGATACGCAGTATTTT. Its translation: CASSRESVDTQYF.